The next 11 T cell receptor beta chains were all read from a single sample in a study of multiple sclerosis patients with progressive multifocal leukoencephalopathy. Data came from immunoSEQ multiplex PCR; TCRdb stores just in-frame clones and leaves some out. The top ten hold around 1.4% of the sample, which has roughly 34,000 clones, approximately 91% seen once. The time point here: before natalizumab initiation. The material sequenced was PBMCs. The receptor source for this set is a human donor with multiple sclerosis.

V is TRBV5-1 and J is TRBJ1-2; D is unclear. CDR1 and CDR2 from the germline V gene are SGHRS and YFSETQ. There are 13 residues in the CDR3. Trimming removed 5 bases at V and 7 bases at J, with 15 bases between. CDR3 DNA: TGCGCCAGCAGTTCGGGTCCCGGTGCTGGCTACACCTTC. It encodes CASSSGPGAGYTF.

The rearrangement uses TRBV28 and TRBJ2-7; 8 nucleotides match TRBD1. V was pared by 2 bases and J by 4 bases, with 10 bases of the junction left unmatched. This CDR3 has 16 residues. Germline CDR1 is MDHEN and CDR2 is SYDVKM. The CDR3 loop is CASSLSRQGAWYEQYF. CDR3 sequence (DNA): TGTGCCAGCAGTTTAAGTCGTCAGGGGGCCTGGTACGAGCAGTACTTC.

This clone was counted once. CDR3 in amino acids: CAWSLGGGRETQYF. The CDR3 coding sequence is TGTGCCTGGAGTCTAGGAGGGGGGCGGGAGACCCAGTACTTC. The chain employs TRBV30 and TRBJ2-5; D possibly matches TRBD1 or TRBD2 (6 bases each). The V end was cut by 2 bases, the J end by 5 bases, with 15 bases between. The V gene's germline CDR1 is GTSNPN and CDR2 SVGIG (reference sequence). The CDR3 runs 14 residues.

This chain connects TRBV7-9 to TRBJ2-1; TRBD2 might be the D (5 bases). Germline values: CDR1 SEHNR, CDR2 FQNEAQ (reference sequence). V was clipped by 5 bases and J by 2 bases, with 25 bases between them. The CDR3 contains 19 residues. The CDR3 coding sequence is TGTGCCAGCAGCCCGCGGGTAGCGAGACGGAGACAACCCTACAATGAGCAGTTCTTC. Translation: CASSPRVARRRQPYNEQFF.

This sequence joins TRBV28 and TRBJ1-4, with 8 bases identical to TRBD1. This CDR3 has 14 amino acids. Germline CDR1 is MDHEN and CDR2 is SYDVKM. Trimming took 4 bases from V and 7 from J; bases not matched to a gene: 5. In DNA, the CDR3 is TGTGCCAGCAGTTCAGGGGGCGGAGGTGAAAAACTGTTTTTT. Its protein product is CASSSGGGGEKLFF.

This chain joins TRBV18 and TRBJ1-4; D gene unclear. The germline V gene encodes CDR1 KGHSH and CDR2 LQKENI. Trimming shortened V by 3 bases and J by 0 bases, and 11 bases separated the two germline ends. The CDR3 extends over 16 amino acids. CDR3 DNA: TGTGCCAGCTCACCCCCGGTAGTAACAACTAATGAAAAACTGTTTTTT. This codes for CASSPPVVTTNEKLFF.

The CDR3 sequence is CASTPRVGEDGYTF. For the CDR3, the DNA is TGTGCCAGCACCCCGCGGGTAGGGGAGGACGGCTACACCTTC. This sequence joins TRBV6-6 and TRBJ1-2, with D possibly being TRBD1 (5 bases). The germline V gene encodes CDR1 MNHNY and CDR2 SVGAGI (reference sequence). The CDR3 sequence is 14 residues long. The germline V and J ends were trimmed by 7 bases and 8 bases, with 20 bases remaining between them.

The rearrangement links TRBV7-2 to TRBJ2-1; possible D gene TRBD1, 6 bases. Germline loops: CDR1 SGHTA, CDR2 FQGNSA. V dropped 2 bases and J dropped 1 base, with 12 bases sitting between them. This CDR3 spans 16 amino acids. CDR3 residues: CASSLNPQGSYNEQFF. CDR3 bases: TGTGCCAGCAGCTTAAATCCTCAGGGGTCCTACAATGAGCAGTTCTTC.

The chain employs TRBV5-6 and TRBJ2-7; D is perhaps TRBD1 (5 bases). The V gene's germline CDR1 is SGHDT and CDR2 YYEEEE. The CDR3 spans 11 residues. The germline V and J ends were trimmed by 1 base and 12 bases, with 11 bases remaining between them. The CDR3, as DNA: TGTGCCAGCAGCTTGTCCAACAGGCTGTACTTC. This gives the protein CASSLSNRLYF.

This sequence joins TRBV9 and TRBJ2-1, with 7 bases identical to TRBD2. Germline V gene sequence: CDR1 SGDLS, CDR2 YYNGEE. This CDR3 is built from 15 residues. Trimming at V came to 1 base and at J to 4 bases, leaving 5 bases not matched to a gene. The DNA of the CDR3 is TGTGCCAGCAGCGTATTGGGAGGGCCGTACAATGAGCAGTTCTTC. It yields the protein CASSVLGGPYNEQFF.

This clone was recorded once. This chain connects TRBV10-3 to TRBJ1-1, with 7 bases matching TRBD1. The J segment lost 7 bases and the V segment lost 7 bases, leaving 9 bases of the junction unmatched. CDR1 and CDR2 from the germline V gene are ENHRY and SYGVKD. The CDR3 covers 13 residues. CDR3 amino acids: CAIKDRPQLEAFF. In nucleotides, the CDR3 is TGTGCCATCAAGGACAGGCCGCAACTTGAAGCTTTCTTT.